The source of this T cell receptor (beta chain) is a study of T cells in Graves' hyperthyroidism and ophthalmopathy (dated by TCRdb to the late 2010s). For context, the study as a whole: Peripheral blood samples were taken at the time of initial diagnosis, prior to any treatment. To identify TCR V-J signatures that set the groups apart, the researchers used a discovery cohort of 95 to 100 patients, made up of roughly 40 with Graves' ophthalmopathy and 55 to 65 with stable Graves' hyperthyroidism. Whether ophthalmopathy could be predicted prospectively was tested in an independent validation cohort made up of roughly 19 hyperthyroidism patients plus 17 patients who later progressed to ophthalmopathy. For training and testing, the roughly 97 patients in the discovery cohort were randomly divided in a 7:3 ratio. The study also compared thyroid tissue and blood T-cell repertoires from 6 or 7 Graves' hyperthyroidism patients. After sampling, hyperthyroidism patients received methimazole starting at 30 mg daily, and ophthalmopathy patients received high-dose intravenous methylprednisolone. According to the paper, TCR Vbeta CDR3 sequencing was carried out on around 140 peripheral blood samples, which came from under 50 ophthalmopathy, roughly 75 hyperthyroidism and about 17 progressor patients. On the study overall, not on this receptor specifically: In validation, the model predicted progression to ophthalmopathy a median of around six months before onset, with 65% to 71% sensitivity and roughly 77% specificity. Sample size was not statistically predetermined, and investigators were not blinded to group allocation. In cross-validation, a model built on a 13 V-J signature told ophthalmopathy apart from stable hyperthyroidism with approximately 90% sensitivity and roughly 82% specificity, and in testing the same model reached 80%/75%. Most expanded thyroid clonotypes (frequency above 0.001) were also found in blood, which suggests that blood repertoires may mirror thyroid immune responses.

A distance of 9 bases separates the germline ends of V and J, which lose 1 base and 0 bases respectively. The CDR3 numbers 16 residues from cysteine through phenylalanine. Here the CDR3 DNA is all that survives: 48 bases in frame from base 1. CDR1 and CDR2, looked up from the germline V gene, are SGHDN and FVKESK. In the ophthalmopathy patients, disease was moderately to severely active, with a Clinical Activity Score of 3 or more, a NOSPECS grade of 4 or more, and a duration of less than 3 months. The study excluded patients with uncontrolled infections, other autoimmune diseases, pregnancy or lactation. Clinical symptoms, serum thyroxine and TRAb, thyroid ultrasound, and orbital computed tomography formed the basis for the diagnoses. PBMCs were isolated from about 9.1 ml of fresh peripheral blood by Ficoll-Paque density gradient centrifugation. Trizol reagent was used to extract total RNA, and RNA quality was then checked on an Agilent 2100 Bioanalyzer.

Amplification of TCR beta CDR3 regions was carried out from RNA transcripts. A first-round RT-PCR of the TCR CDR3 used the HTBI primer set with the Qiagen OneStep RT-PCR kit. Libraries were constructed in a second round of multiplex PCR, after which size selection and purification were performed. Paired-end sequencing of the libraries was performed with 100 bp reads on an Illumina HiSeq2000. For the original study's pipeline: Raw data were processed with SOAPnuke, discarding reads with adapters, uncalled bases, mean Phred below 15, or no exact constant-primer or identifier match. High-quality paired reads were merged using COPE v1.2.5, and each unique nucleotide sequence was defined as a clonotype. MiTCR v1.1 was used to align the clonotypes against IMGT TRBV, TRBD and TRBJ reference segments. The analysis was restricted to V-J combinations with a frequency above 0.0001, which together covered 99.2% of the repertoires. A TCS score was defined as the ratio of F50 (clonal expansion) to E x V (chaos), with BLOSUM62-based TCRdist applied between CDR3 peptides within each V-J. Welch's t-statistics and random forest reduced around 510 V-J features to 10 to 15, which were used in a naive Bayes classifier (R e1071). The public sequencing data were trimmed at Q25 with fastp and processed into clonotypes with MiXCR by TCRdb, which kept only in-frame beta chains. Each record represents a unique CDR3 protein, reported with the most common genes and DNA among its rows. The V and J calls shown here were made by TCRdb, not taken from the authors' results. The sample profile shows about 640,000 distinct CDR3 sequences; less than 25% of them were found once. Roughly a third of the sample lies in the top ten.

A note on this clonotype: It has no known antigen specificity. No qualities accompany the bases; no much larger clone lies one base away.

Specimen: blood. This receptor was identified in a man between 25 and 39 years old with Graves' ophthalmopathy. The chain uses TRBV14 and TRBJ2-2; no D gene is confidently identified. The nucleotide sequence is given as TGTGCCAGCAGCCAAGGACCCGGACCGAACACCGGGGAGCTGTTTTTT. The resulting protein is CASSQGPGPNTGELFF. With all but the CDR3 taken from the reference TRBV14 and TRBJ2-2 genes, the full variable domain is: EAGVTQFPSHSVIEKGQTVTLRCDPISGHDNLYWYRRVMGKEIKFLLHFVKESKQDESGMPNNRFLAERTGGTYSTLKVQPAELEDSGVYFCASSQGPGPNTGELFFGEGSRLTVL.